This entry is about one TCR beta chain. The data originate from a study of blood T cell repertoires in COVID-19. Study summary: The United States, Italy and Spain were the sources of the acute and convalescent COVID-19 samples. PBMCs, B-cell-depleted T cells, or T cells were the source of the cDNA or gDNA that made up the material.

Trimming left V 7 bases short and J 3 bases short, with 12 bases between. Germline V lookup: CDR1 SGHTA, CDR2 FQGTGA. There are 13 residues in the CDR3. A Seattle source enrolled patients during active infection and followed them longitudinally. Here immunoSEQ multiplex PCR was the method, and the copy in TCRdb shows in-frame clones only, minus some. The repertoire has 250,000 to 350,000 clones, approximately 84% of them found once; the top ten carry about 1.6%. The chain couples TRBV7-3 to TRBJ1-1; tentative D call: TRBD1 (5 bases). The specimen was peripheral blood. The TCR originated in a human donor with COVID-19, enrolled during active disease. The donor label of this sample is uncertain. CDR3 DNA sequence: TGTGCCAGCAAATTGGGGCGTGACACTGAAGCTTTCTTT. Its translation is CASKLGRDTEAFF.